These 25 T cell receptor beta chains were all obtained from the same sample, sequenced in a study of OX40 agonist ivuxolimab in advanced cancers. Measured with immunoSEQ multiplex PCR; TCRdb has only the in-frame clones, and not every one. The sample lists tens of thousands of clones, around four fifths occurring once. The specimen was CD4+ or CD8+ T cells sorted from blood, collected in a trial of the OX40 agonist ivuxolimab. The receptor source for this set is an adult with an advanced solid tumor such as melanoma, head and neck, liver or kidney cancer.

This chain connects TRBV2 to TRBJ1-4, with a tentative D call TRBD1 (5 bases). Germline V gene data show CDR1 as SNHLY and CDR2 as FYNNEI. The CDR3 length is 13 residues. With 4 bases removed from V and 6 bases from J, the gap between germline ends came to 9 bases. The CDR3 DNA is TGTGCCAGCAGTGGACAGATTTATGAAAAACTGTTTTTT. Its protein product is CASSGQIYEKLFF. Full variable domain (remainder filled in from reference TRBV2 and TRBJ1-4): EPEVTQTPSHQVTQMGQEVILRCVPISNHLYFYWYRQILGQKVEFLVSFYNNEISEKSEIFDDQFSVERPDGSNFTLKIRSTKLEDSAMYFCASSGQIYEKLFFGSGTQLSVL.

The J gene is TRBJ2-5, the V gene TRBV19, with 12 positions matching TRBD1. The DNA end favors TRBJ2-7, so the J call may be wrong. The CDR3 has 15 amino acids. Germline V gene sequence: CDR1 LNHDA, CDR2 SQIVND (reference sequence). The CDR3 bases are TGTGCCAGTAGTTCCCGGGACAGGGGGCTCTACGAGCAGTACTTC. This translates into CASSSRDRGLYEQYF.

The J gene is TRBJ1-1, the V gene TRBV7-9; 9 bases line up with TRBD1. J gave up 10 bases and V 5 bases, and 11 bases lay outside the gene matches. Germline CDR1 and CDR2: SEHNR and FQNEAQ (reference sequence). The CDR3 totals 14 residues. The DNA of the CDR3 is TGTGCCAGCAGCCTTATAAAGGAGACAGGGGGAGCTTTCTTT. This sequence encodes CASSLIKETGGAFF.

This chain joins TRBV5-6 and TRBJ2-5; TRBD1 matches at 10 bases. The V gene end was trimmed by 2 bases and the J gene end by 5 bases; junction bases not matched to a gene: 6. Germline loops: CDR1 SGHDT, CDR2 YYEEEE. The CDR3 spans 15 residues. The CDR3 spells CASSFETGGWETQYF. In DNA form, the CDR3 reads TGTGCCAGCAGCTTCGAGACAGGGGGCTGGGAGACCCAGTACTTC.

The chain joins TRBV5-6 to TRBJ2-7; the match to TRBD1 covers 7 bases. The CDR3 totals 12 residues. J gave up 6 bases and V 4 bases, and 4 bases lay outside the gene matches. Germline CDR1 SGHDT, CDR2 YYEEEE. In nucleotides, the CDR3 is TGTGCCAGCAGCGTAGACAGGGTCGAGCAGTACTTC. As protein: CASSVDRVEQYF.

The rearrangement joins TRBV15 to TRBJ2-3; TRBD1 might be the D (6 bases). CDR1 is LNHNV, CDR2 YYDKDF, per germline (reference sequence). The V gene lost 3 bases and the J gene lost 3 bases, with 13 bases spanning the gap. The CDR3 consists of 15 residues. CDR3 DNA sequence: TGTGCCACCAGCAGGAACAGGGTAGGGACAGATACGCAGTATTTT. It yields the protein CATSRNRVGTDTQYF.

The chain carries TRBV9 and TRBJ2-1; 11 bases are a match to TRBD2. This CDR3 has 20 amino acids. V was clipped by 4 bases and J by 2 bases; unmatched bases: 17. Per the germline V gene, CDR1 is SGDLS and CDR2 is YYNGEE. CDR3 sequence (DNA): TGTGCCAGCAGCCCCCGGGCTAGCGGGGGGCCTATGGGGGCCTACAATGAGCAGTTCTTC. This gives the protein CASSPRASGGPMGAYNEQFF. Based on the CDR3 plus reference TRBV9 and TRBJ2-1, the full variable domain is DSGVTQTPKHLITATGQRVTLRCSPRSGDLSVYWYQQSLDQGLQFLIQYYNGEERAKGNILERFSAQQFPDLHSELNLSSLELGDSALYFCASSPRASGGPMGAYNEQFFGPGTRLTVL.

This chain uses TRBV19 with TRBJ2-1; possible D gene TRBD2, 6 bases. The CDR3 has 11 residues. Germline V gene lookup returns CDR1 LNHDA and CDR2 SQIVND (reference sequence). Trimming removed 6 bases at V and 6 bases at J, with 6 bases between. The DNA for the CDR3 is TGTGCCAGTAGGGGGGGCAATGAGCAGTTCTTC. Protein: CASRGGNEQFF. Using reference TRBV19 and TRBJ2-1 for the parts outside the CDR3, the full variable domain is DGGITQSPKYLFRKEGQNVTLSCEQNLNHDAMYWYRQDPGQGLRLIYYSQIVNDFQKGDIAEGYSVSREKKESFPLTVTSAQKNPTAFYLCASRGGNEQFFGPGTRLTVL.

The rearrangement joins TRBV7-6 to TRBJ1-5; D is perhaps TRBD1 (6 bases). Germline CDR1 reads SGHVS; CDR2 reads FNYEAQ. This CDR3 contains 13 residues. The germline V and J ends were trimmed by 4 bases and 6 bases, with 10 bases remaining between them. The CDR3 spells CASSSGRGQPQHF. The CDR3 DNA is TGTGCCAGCAGCTCAGGCAGGGGTCAGCCCCAGCATTTT.

The V call is TRBV6-6, the J call TRBJ2-3, with 8 bases matching TRBD2. The length of the CDR3 is 15 residues. Trimming at V came to 6 bases and at J to 2 bases, leaving 7 bases not matched to a gene. Germline CDR1 and CDR2: MNHNY and SVGAGI (reference sequence). CDR3 amino acids: CASSLPGGDTDTQYF. In DNA, the CDR3 is TGTGCCAGCAGCCTCCCGGGGGGGGACACAGATACGCAGTATTTT.

The rearrangement links TRBV6-6 to TRBJ1-6; 7 bases match TRBD1. V shed 5 bases, J shed 5 bases, and the junction held 6 bases outside the gene matches. The CDR3 runs 15 residues. Germline CDR1 and CDR2: MNHNY and SVGAGI (reference sequence). The CDR3 spells CASSDRDRDNSPLHF. CDR3 nucleotides: TGTGCCAGCAGTGACCGGGACAGAGATAATTCACCCCTCCACTTT.

For this clone: This sample also contains other DNA sequences that code for the same CDR3. This rearrangement joins TRBV7-3 to TRBJ2-7; tentatively, D is TRBD1 (6 bases). CDR1 is SGHTA, CDR2 FQGTGA, per germline. This CDR3 has 16 residues. V gave up 1 base and J gave up 7 bases, with 20 bases separating them. CDR3 loop: CASSLNSGTGSGEQYF. The CDR3 coding sequence is TGTGCCAGCAGCTTAAACTCTGGAACAGGGTCTGGGGAGCAGTACTTC.

The V gene is TRBV14, the J gene TRBJ2-5, with D hard to call. The J call may be mistaken, given a closer DNA end match to TRBJ2-7. The CDR3 has 15 residues. Germline V lookup: CDR1 SGHDN, CDR2 FVKESK. This chain's CDR3 is CASSQVGGRRYEQYF. The CDR3 DNA follows: TGTGCCAGCAGCCAAGTGGGCGGCAGGCGTTACGAGCAGTACTTC.

The chain links TRBV15 to TRBJ1-2; TRBD1 matches at 8 bases. The length of the CDR3 is 15 residues. CDR1 is LNHNV, CDR2 YYDKDF, per germline (reference sequence). Trimming at V came to 1 base and at J to 4 bases, leaving 5 bases not matched to a gene. The chain's CDR3 is CATSRVAGGPYGYTF. The CDR3 nucleotides are TGTGCCACCAGCAGAGTAGCAGGGGGCCCCTATGGCTACACCTTC.

This clone was seen just once. The chain employs TRBV11-2 and TRBJ1-2, with a possible D match to TRBD1 (5 bases). The V end was cut by 7 bases, the J end by 2 bases, with 14 bases between. In germline, CDR1 is SGHAT, CDR2 FQNNGV. The CDR3 extends over 14 amino acids. CDR3: CASMGVGVNYGYTF. In nucleotides, the CDR3 is TGTGCCAGCATGGGGGTGGGAGTGAACTATGGCTACACCTTC. Variable domain in full (rest from reference TRBV11-2 and TRBJ1-2): EAGVAQSPRYKIIEKRQSVAFWCNPISGHATLYWYQQILGQGPKLLIQFQNNGVVDDSQLPKDRFSAERLKGVDSTLKIQPAKLEDSAVYLCASMGVGVNYGYTFGSGTRLTVV.

V is TRBV6-6 and J is TRBJ2-7; D remains unclear. V was cut by 6 bases and J by 2 bases, with 11 bases left in between. This CDR3 is built from 13 residues. Germline CDR1 MNHNY, CDR2 SVGAGI (reference sequence). CDR3 DNA: TGTGCCAGCAGCCAAACAGCGACCTACGAGCAGTACTTC. Amino acids: CASSQTATYEQYF.

This sequence joins TRBV28 and TRBJ1-1; D perhaps matches TRBD1 (6 bases). Germline CDR1 MDHEN, CDR2 SYDVKM. V lost 7 bases, J lost 3 bases, and 9 bases lay in between. The CDR3 contains 12 residues. In nucleotides, the CDR3 is TGTGCCAGCACCAGGGGTTACACTGAAGCTTTCTTT. Translating gives CASTRGYTEAFF.

The chain combines TRBV18 with TRBJ2-7, with TRBD2 matching over 8 bases. The CDR3 has 16 residues. Germline loops: CDR1 KGHSH, CDR2 LQKENI. The V gene end was trimmed by 0 bases and the J gene end by 2 bases; junction bases not matched to a gene: 6. The CDR3 DNA reads as TGTGCCAGCTCACCACCGAACCTAGCGGGTCCCTACGAGCAGTACTTC. It codes for CASSPPNLAGPYEQYF. The full variable domain, with the rest looked up from reference TRBV18 and TRBJ2-7, is NAGVMQNPRHLVRRRGQEARLRCSPMKGHSHVYWYRQLPEEGLKFMVYLQKENIIDESGMPKERFSAEFPKEGPSILRIQQVVRGDSAAYFCASSPPNLAGPYEQYFGPGTRLTVT.

The gene calls are TRBV2 and TRBJ2-3; TRBD2 is a possible D gene (5 bases). Trimming stripped 7 bases from V and 2 bases from J, with 13 bases between. Germline CDR1 SNHLY, CDR2 FYNNEI. The CDR3 sequence is 14 residues long. The CDR3 loop is CASTDPGNTDTQYF. The CDR3 DNA sequence: TGTGCCAGCACCGACCCGGGAAACACAGATACGCAGTATTTT. Drawing the rest from reference TRBV2 and TRBJ2-3, the complete variable domain is EPEVTQTPSHQVTQMGQEVILRCVPISNHLYFYWYRQILGQKVEFLVSFYNNEISEKSEIFDDQFSVERPDGSNFTLKIRSTKLEDSAMYFCASTDPGNTDTQYFGPGTRLTVL.

V gene TRBV4-1 combines with J gene TRBJ1-2; 7 bases are shared with TRBD1. V lost 0 bases, J lost 8 bases, and 12 bases stayed unmatched. CDR3 length: 16 residues. Germline loops: CDR1 MGHRA, CDR2 YSYEKL. CDR3 sequence: CASSQDRNRGNGGYTF. The DNA of the CDR3 is TGCGCCAGCAGCCAAGATAGGAACAGGGGCAATGGCGGCTACACCTTC.

This clone was counted a few times. This chain connects TRBV6-5 to TRBJ2-3; 10 nucleotides line up with TRBD1. CDR1 is MNHEY and CDR2 is SVGAGI in the germline V gene. Losses at the gene ends were 6 bases for V and 2 bases for J; bases not matched to a gene: 5. The length of the CDR3 is 15 residues. CDR3 bases: TGTGCCAGCAGACGACAGGGGGCATACACAGATACGCAGTATTTT. Residues: CASRRQGAYTDTQYF.

The chain combines TRBV5-6 with TRBJ2-7; D is undetermined. Deletions cut 0 bases from V and 6 bases from J, with 7 bases between. In germline, CDR1 is SGHDT, CDR2 YYEEEE. This CDR3 has 12 amino acids. CDR3 loop: CASSLVRSEQYF. The CDR3 DNA follows: TGTGCCAGCAGCTTGGTTAGGAGCGAGCAGTACTTC.

This clone was counted a few times. The rearrangement joins TRBV20-1 to TRBJ2-5; TRBD1 or TRBD2 may be the D gene (5 bases each). Trimming took 8 bases from V and 7 from J, leaving 14 bases between them. In germline, CDR1 is DFQATT, CDR2 SNEGSKA (reference sequence). The CDR3 consists of 11 residues. CDR3 DNA: TGCAGTCTGGGACCAGTGGGGACCCAGTACTTC. Its translation is CSLGPVGTQYF.

The chain employs TRBV10-3 and TRBJ2-7; D is undetermined. CDR1 and CDR2 (germline): ENHRY, SYGVKD. Deletions cut 3 bases from V and 0 bases from J, with 12 bases between. CDR3 length: 15 residues. The CDR3 DNA reads TGTGCCATCAGTGACCCGGGCAGGAGCTCCTACGAGCAGTACTTC. This gives the protein CAISDPGRSSYEQYF.

This clone was counted between two and nine times. The CDR3 nucleotides read TGCGCCAGCAGCCTCGTCCAGGGAAGTGGCACTGAAGCTTTCTTT. Its translation: CASSLVQGSGTEAFF. V and J are TRBV4-1 and TRBJ1-1, with a possible D match to TRBD1 (5 bases). This CDR3 spans 15 amino acids. CDR1 and CDR2 (germline): MGHRA, YSYEKL. V gave up 4 bases and J gave up 4 bases, with 16 bases separating them.